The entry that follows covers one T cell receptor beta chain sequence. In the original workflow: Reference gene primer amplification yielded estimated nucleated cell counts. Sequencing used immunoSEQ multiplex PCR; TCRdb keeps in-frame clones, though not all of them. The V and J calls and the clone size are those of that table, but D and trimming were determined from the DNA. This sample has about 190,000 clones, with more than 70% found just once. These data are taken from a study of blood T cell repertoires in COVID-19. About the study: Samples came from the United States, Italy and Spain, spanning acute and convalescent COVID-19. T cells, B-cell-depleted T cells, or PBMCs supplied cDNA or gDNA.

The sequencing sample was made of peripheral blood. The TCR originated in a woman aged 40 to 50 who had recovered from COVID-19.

In DNA, the CDR3 is TGTGCCAGCAGCACCACACTAGCGGAAGAGACCCAGTACTTC. This translates into CASSTTLAEETQYF. This chain uses TRBV7-3 with TRBJ2-5, with 8 positions matching TRBD2. This CDR3 has 14 residues. J lost 3 bases, V lost 5 bases, and 5 bases had no gene match. Germline V gene lookup returns CDR1 SGHTA and CDR2 FQGTGA. Together with reference TRBV7-3 and TRBJ2-5, the CDR3 gives the full variable domain: GAGVSQTPSNKVTEKGKYVELRCDPISGHTALYWYRQSLGQGPEFLIYFQGTGAADDSGLPNDRFFAVRPEGSVSTLKIQRTERGDSAVYLCASSTTLAEETQYFGPGTRLLVL.